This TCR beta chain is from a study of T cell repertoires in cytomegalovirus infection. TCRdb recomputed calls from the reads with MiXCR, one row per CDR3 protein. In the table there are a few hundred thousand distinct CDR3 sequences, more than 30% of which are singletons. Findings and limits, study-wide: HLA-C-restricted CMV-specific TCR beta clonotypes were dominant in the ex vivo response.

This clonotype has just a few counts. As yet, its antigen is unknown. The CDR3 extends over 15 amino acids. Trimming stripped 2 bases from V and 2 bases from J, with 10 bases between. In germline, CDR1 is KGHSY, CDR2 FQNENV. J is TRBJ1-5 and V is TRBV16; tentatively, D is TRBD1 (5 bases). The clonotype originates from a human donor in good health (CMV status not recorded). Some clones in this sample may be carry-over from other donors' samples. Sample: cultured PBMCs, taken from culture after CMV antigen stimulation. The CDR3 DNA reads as TGTGCCAGCAGCCAAGAACAGGTCGGCAATCAGCCCCAGCATTTT. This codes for CASSQEQVGNQPQHF.